The following is a T cell receptor beta chain sequence with its context. Its specificity is not known. Assay: immunoSEQ multiplex PCR; the TCRdb copy retains only in-frame clones and omits some. In the table there are about 100,000 clones, about 92% of which are singletons. The data are from a study of T cell responses to AZD1222 COVID-19 vaccine. Study findings and constraints: Spike-specific TCR breadth and depth grew following two AZD1222 doses.

This TCR was recovered from an adult who received the AZD1222 COVID-19 vaccine. Sequenced material: peripheral blood, taken 28 days after the second AZD1222 dose.

CDR3 amino acids: CASSSEGGVGSNQPQHF. For the CDR3, the DNA is TGCGCCAGCAGCTCCGAAGGGGGGGTTGGGAGCAATCAGCCCCAGCATTTT. V is TRBV4-1 and J is TRBJ1-5, with a possible D match to TRBD1 (6 bases). Germline V gives CDR1 MGHRA, CDR2 YSYEKL. Trimming shortened V by 5 bases and J by 1 base, and 18 bases separated the two germline ends. CDR3 length equals 17 residues.